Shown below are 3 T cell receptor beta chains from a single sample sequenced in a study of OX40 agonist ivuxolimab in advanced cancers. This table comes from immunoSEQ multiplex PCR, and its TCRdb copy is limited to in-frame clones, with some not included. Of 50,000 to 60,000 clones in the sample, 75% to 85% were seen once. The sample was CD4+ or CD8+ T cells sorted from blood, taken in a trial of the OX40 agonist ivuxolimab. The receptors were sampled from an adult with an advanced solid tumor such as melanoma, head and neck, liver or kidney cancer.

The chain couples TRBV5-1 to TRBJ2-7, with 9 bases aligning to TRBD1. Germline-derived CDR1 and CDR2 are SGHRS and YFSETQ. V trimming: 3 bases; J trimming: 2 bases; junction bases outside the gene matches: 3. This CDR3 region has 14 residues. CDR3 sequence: CASSWTGDAYEQYF. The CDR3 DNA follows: TGCGCCAGCAGCTGGACAGGGGATGCCTACGAGCAGTACTTC. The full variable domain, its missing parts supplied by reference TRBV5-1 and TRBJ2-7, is KAGVTQTPRYLIKTRGQQVTLSCSPISGHRSVSWYQQTPGQGLQFLFEYFSETQRNKGNFPGRFSGRQFSNSRSEMNVSTLELGDSALYLCASSWTGDAYEQYFGPGTRLTVT.

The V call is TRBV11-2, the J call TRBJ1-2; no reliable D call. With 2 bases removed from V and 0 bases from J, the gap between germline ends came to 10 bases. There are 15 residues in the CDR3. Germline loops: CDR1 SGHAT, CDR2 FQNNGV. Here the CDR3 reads CASSLSGGANYGYTF. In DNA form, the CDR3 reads TGTGCCAGCAGCTTATCAGGAGGCGCTAACTATGGCTACACCTTC.

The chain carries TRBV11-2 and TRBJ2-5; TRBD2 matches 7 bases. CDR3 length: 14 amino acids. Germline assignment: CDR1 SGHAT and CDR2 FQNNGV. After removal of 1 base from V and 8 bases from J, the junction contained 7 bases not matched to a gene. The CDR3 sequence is CASSLVIAGETQYF. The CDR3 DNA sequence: TGTGCCAGCAGCTTAGTCATCGCGGGAGAAACCCAGTACTTC.